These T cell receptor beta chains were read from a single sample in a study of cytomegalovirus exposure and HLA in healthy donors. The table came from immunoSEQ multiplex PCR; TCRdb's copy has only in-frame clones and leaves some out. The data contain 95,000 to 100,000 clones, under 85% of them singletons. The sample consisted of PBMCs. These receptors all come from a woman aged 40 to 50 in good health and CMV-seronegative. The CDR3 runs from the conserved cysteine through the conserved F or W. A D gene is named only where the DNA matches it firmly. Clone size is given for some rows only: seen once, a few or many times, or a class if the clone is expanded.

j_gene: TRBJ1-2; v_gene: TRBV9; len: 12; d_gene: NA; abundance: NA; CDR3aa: CASSQTTHGYTF; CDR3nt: TGTGCCAGCAGCCAAACGACACATGGCTACACCTTC
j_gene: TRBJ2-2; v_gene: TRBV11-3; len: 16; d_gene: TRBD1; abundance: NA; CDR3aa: CASSFGTGIHTGELFF; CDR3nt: TGTGCCAGCAGCTTCGGGACAGGGATCCACACCGGGGAGCTGTTTTTT
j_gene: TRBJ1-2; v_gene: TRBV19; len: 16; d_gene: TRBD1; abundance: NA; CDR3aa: CASSTLPGQGIYGYTF; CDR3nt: TGTGCCAGTAGTACTCTGCCGGGACAGGGGATCTATGGCTACACCTTC
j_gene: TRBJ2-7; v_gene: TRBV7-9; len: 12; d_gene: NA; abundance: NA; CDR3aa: CSSSLDRTEQYF; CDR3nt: TGTTCCAGCAGCCTGGACAGAACCGAGCAGTACTTC
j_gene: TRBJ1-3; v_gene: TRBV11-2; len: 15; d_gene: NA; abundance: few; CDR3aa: CASSLDSGAGNTIYF; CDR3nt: TGTGCCAGCAGCTTAGATTCAGGGGCGGGAAACACCATATATTTT
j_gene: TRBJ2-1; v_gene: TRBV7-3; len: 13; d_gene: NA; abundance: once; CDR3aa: CASSLTPGDEQFF; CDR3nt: TGTGCCAGCAGCTTAACTCCAGGCGATGAGCAGTTCTTC
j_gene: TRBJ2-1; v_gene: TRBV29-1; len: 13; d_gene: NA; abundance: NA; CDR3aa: CSVESMTYNEQFF; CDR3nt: TGCAGCGTTGAAAGCATGACCTACAATGAGCAGTTCTTC
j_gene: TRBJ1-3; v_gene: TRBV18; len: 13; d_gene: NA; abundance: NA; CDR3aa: CASTRQAGNTIYF; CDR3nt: TGTGCCAGCACCCGCCAGGCTGGAAACACCATATATTTT
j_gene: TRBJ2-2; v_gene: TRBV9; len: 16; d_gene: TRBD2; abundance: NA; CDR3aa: CASSVDLAGGDRELFF; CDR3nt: TGTGCCAGCAGCGTAGATCTAGCGGGAGGGGACCGGGAGCTGTTTTTT
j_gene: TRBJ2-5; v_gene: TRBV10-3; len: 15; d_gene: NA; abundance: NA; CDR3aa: CAISTSGGGRETQYF; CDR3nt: TGTGCCATCAGTACCTCTGGGGGGGGGCGAGAGACCCAGTACTTC